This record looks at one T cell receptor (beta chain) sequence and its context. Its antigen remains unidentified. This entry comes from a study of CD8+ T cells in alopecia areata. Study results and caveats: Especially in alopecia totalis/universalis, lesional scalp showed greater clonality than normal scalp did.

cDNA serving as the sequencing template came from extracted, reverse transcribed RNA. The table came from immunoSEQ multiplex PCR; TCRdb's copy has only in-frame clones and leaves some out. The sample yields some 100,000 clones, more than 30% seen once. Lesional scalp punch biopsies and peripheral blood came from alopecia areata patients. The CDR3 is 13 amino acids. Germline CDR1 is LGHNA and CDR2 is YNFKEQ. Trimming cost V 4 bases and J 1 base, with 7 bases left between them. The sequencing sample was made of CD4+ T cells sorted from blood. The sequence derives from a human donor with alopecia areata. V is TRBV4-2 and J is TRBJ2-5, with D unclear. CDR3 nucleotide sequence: TGTGCCAGCAGCCTCTTCGGCCAAGAGACCCAGTACTTC. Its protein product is CASSLFGQETQYF.